This T cell receptor beta chain stems from a study of neurological immune-mediated disorders. Overall study results and limits: The absence of shared CDR3 amino acid sequences among expanded clones across subjects suggests private repertoires in all groups.

As regards this clonotype: The antigen is unknown.

TCRdb processed the 5' RACE reads anew with MiXCR; each CDR3 protein has one entry. In the table there are tens of thousands of distinct CDR3 sequences, 10% of which are singletons. The origin of this receptor is a man aged 35 to 55 in good health. The sequenced material came from PBMCs.

In DNA form, the CDR3 reads TGTGCCAGCAGCCAAGAGGTACAGGGCCAGCCCCAGCATTTT. This encodes CASSQEVQGQPQHF. The V gene is TRBV4-2, the J gene TRBJ1-5, with a tentative D call TRBD1 (6 bases). This CDR3 region has 14 residues. Germline V gene lookup returns CDR1 LGHNA and CDR2 YNFKEQ. Trimming stripped 0 bases from V and 7 bases from J, with 10 bases between.